This TCR beta chain stems from a study of post-analysis software for immune sequencing data (dated by TCRdb to between 2014 and 2017). As for the study more broadly: Recorded disease courses included relapsing-remitting, secondary progressive and progressive-relapsing multiple sclerosis, with some patients lacking subtype annotation. The patient repertoires were set against 10 or so previously published healthy control repertoires from donors whose ages ranged from roughly 6 to 26 years. A subset of samples was prepared in parallel using single-end sample barcoding, then pooled and co-amplified after Illumina adapter ligation.

In its sample, this clonotype was seen a few times. The antigen it recognizes is unknown. Within one base of it there is no much larger clone, and no base qualities were kept. General findings and caveats noted by the study authors: The control group was slightly older than the multiple sclerosis patient group. Several TRBV segments, including TRBV5-6, TRBV5-1 and TRBV20-1, were significantly more frequent in patients than controls. Direct clustering with F measure revealed strong co-clustering of samples prepared in the same batch, which led to a batch-effect correction. Significantly lower normalized Chao1 diversity was found in multiple sclerosis patients than in controls, suggesting substantial peripheral T-cell clonal expansion.

The method behind the library was PCR. Data came from an Illumina HiSeq 2500. Unique molecular identifiers were incorporated into TCR beta cDNA libraries to reduce PCR and sequencing biases. Some 500,000 cDNA molecules were obtained for every 1 to 10 million input T cells, so each molecule roughly corresponded to one T cell. The patient libraries were prepared and sequenced using the same protocol as the earlier healthy control dataset. Samples belonging to the same batch were prepared together, multiplexed and sequenced on a shared HiSeq lane. Per the original workflow: MIGEC was used to process the raw barcoded reads, and molecular identifier groups with only a single read were discarded before consensus assembly and CDR3 extraction. Clonotype tables were post-analysed with VDJtools, and diversity was normalized by down-sampling all datasets to the smallest sample size. In repertoire overlap clustering, CDR3 amino acid sequences, but not nucleotide sequences, were matched to correct batch-related cross-sample contamination. TCRdb redid the processing of the public reads, applying fastp at Q25 and MiXCR, and retained in-frame beta chains. Records with the same CDR3 protein are collapsed into one entry carrying the most frequent genes and DNA. The V and J calls were not made by the authors but by TCRdb's processing. This sample lists about 760,000 distinct CDR3 sequences; 30% were detected once. The ten top clones hold 0.56% of the sample.

To demonstrate the VDJtools post-analysis software, TCR beta repertoires were profiled from the peripheral blood of about 13 young patients with multiple sclerosis. The patients with multiple sclerosis were children and adolescents between roughly 6 and 16 years of age. From a lookup of the germline V gene, CDR1 and CDR2 are MNHEY and SVGAGI. From the cysteine up to the phenylalanine, the CDR3 has a length of 14 residues. Only the CDR3 DNA stays, 42 bases, in frame from base 1. V trim: 6 bases; J trim: 8 bases; unmatched bases: 8. The receptor was derived from a girl aged 5 to 17 with multiple sclerosis. The chain links TRBV6-5 with TRBJ1-4; TRBD1 agrees with 8 junctional bases. Material for sequencing was blood. The CDR3 protein sequence reads: CASSLTGGWEKLFF. The sequenced DNA is TGTGCCAGCAGCTTAACAGGGGGGTGGGAAAAACTGTTTTTT.